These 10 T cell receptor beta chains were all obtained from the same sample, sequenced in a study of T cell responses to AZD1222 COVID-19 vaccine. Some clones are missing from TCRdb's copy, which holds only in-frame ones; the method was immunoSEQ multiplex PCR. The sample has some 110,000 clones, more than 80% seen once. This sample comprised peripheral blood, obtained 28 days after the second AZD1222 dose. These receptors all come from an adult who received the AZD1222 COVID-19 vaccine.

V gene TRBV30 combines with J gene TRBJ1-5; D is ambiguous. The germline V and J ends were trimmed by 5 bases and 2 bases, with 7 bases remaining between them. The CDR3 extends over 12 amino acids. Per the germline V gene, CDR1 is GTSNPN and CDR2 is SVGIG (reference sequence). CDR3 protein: CAWGVGNQPQHF. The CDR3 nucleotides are TGTGCCTGGGGGGTTGGCAATCAGCCCCAGCATTTT.

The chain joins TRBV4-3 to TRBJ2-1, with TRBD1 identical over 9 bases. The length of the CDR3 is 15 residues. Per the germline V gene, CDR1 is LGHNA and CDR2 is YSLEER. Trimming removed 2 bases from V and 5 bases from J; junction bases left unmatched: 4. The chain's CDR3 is CASSQPGQGDNEQFF. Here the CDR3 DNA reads TGCGCCAGCAGCCAACCGGGACAGGGTGACAATGAGCAGTTCTTC.

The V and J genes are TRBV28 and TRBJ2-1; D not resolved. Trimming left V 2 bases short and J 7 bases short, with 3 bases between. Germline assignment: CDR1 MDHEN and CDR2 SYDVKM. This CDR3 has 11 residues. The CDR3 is CASSLKNEQFF. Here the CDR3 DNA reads TGTGCCAGCAGTTTAAAGAATGAGCAGTTCTTC.

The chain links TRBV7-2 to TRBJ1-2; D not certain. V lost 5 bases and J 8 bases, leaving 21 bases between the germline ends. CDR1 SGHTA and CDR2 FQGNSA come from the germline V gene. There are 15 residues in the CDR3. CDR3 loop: CASSPDIGVGGGYTF. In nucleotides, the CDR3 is TGTGCCAGCAGCCCCGATATCGGTGTGGGAGGGGGCTACACCTTC.

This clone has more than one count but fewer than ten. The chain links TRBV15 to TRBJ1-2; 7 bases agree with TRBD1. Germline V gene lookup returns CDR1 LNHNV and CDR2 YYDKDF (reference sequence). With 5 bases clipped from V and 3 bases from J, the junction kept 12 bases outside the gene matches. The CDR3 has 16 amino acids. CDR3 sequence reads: CATSPFPRGVYYGYTF. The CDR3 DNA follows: TGTGCCACCAGCCCCTTTCCCAGGGGGGTATACTATGGCTACACCTTC.

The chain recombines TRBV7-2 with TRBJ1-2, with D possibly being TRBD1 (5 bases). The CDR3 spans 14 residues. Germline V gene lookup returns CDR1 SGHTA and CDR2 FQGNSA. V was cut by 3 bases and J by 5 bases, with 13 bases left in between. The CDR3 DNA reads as TGTGCCAGCAGCTTTCATGCGGGGGAATATGGCTACACCTTC. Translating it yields CASSFHAGEYGYTF.

The CDR3 coding sequence is TGTGCCAGCTCACCCTTAAATGGGGGTTTATCCGACGAGCAGTACTTC. Its translation is CASSPLNGGLSDEQYF. The rearrangement uses TRBV18 and TRBJ2-7, with D possibly being TRBD1 or TRBD2 (5 bases each). V lost 3 bases, J lost 5 bases, and 20 bases lay in between. The CDR3 is 16 amino acids. From germline, CDR1 is KGHSH and CDR2 LQKENI.

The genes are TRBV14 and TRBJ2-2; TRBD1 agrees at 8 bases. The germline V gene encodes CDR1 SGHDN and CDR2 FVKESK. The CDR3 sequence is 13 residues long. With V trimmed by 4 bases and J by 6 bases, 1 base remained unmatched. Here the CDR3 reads CASSRQGPGELFF. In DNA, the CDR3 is TGTGCCAGCAGCCGACAGGGGCCCGGGGAGCTGTTTTTT.

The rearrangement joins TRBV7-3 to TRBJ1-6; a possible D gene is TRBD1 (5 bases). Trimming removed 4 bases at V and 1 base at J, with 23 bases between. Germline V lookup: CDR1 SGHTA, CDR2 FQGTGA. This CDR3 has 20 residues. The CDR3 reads CASSSHPRGRGRSYNSPLHF. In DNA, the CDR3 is TGTGCCAGCAGCTCACACCCTCGAGGGAGGGGTCGGTCCTATAATTCACCCCTCCACTTT.

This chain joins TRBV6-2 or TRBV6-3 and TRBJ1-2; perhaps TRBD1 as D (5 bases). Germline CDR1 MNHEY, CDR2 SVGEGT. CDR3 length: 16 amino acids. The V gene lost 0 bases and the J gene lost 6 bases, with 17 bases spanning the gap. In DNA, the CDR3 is TGTGCCAGCAGTTACTCGAGGGCCGGGACGACGGATGGCTACACCTTC. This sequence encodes CASSYSRAGTTDGYTF.